This passage covers 27 T cell receptor beta chains from one sample sequenced in a study of blood T cell repertoires in COVID-19. Produced via immunoSEQ multiplex PCR; TCRdb's table is partial and in-frame only. The sample records about 130,000 clones, 85% being singletons. Sample: peripheral blood. These TCRs come from a woman of 80 years or more with acute or convalescent COVID-19.

This chain's CDR3 is CASSLVPPRRGADTQYF. CDR3 DNA sequence: TGCGCCAGCAGCTTGGTGCCACCCCGGCGGGGCGCAGATACGCAGTATTTT. This chain links TRBV5-1 with TRBJ2-3; tentatively, D is TRBD2 (6 bases). The CDR3 totals 17 residues. Trimming took 0 bases from V and 4 from J, leaving 18 bases between them. Looked up from germline, CDR1 is SGHRS and CDR2 is YFSETQ.

J is TRBJ2-7 and V is TRBV5-4; 7 bases agree with TRBD1. The CDR3 length is 14 residues. V lost 4 bases and J lost 3; bases outside the gene matches: 7. In germline, CDR1 is SGHNT, CDR2 YYREEE (reference sequence). CDR3 sequence: CASSRETGVYEQYF. The CDR3 DNA sequence: TGTGCCAGCAGCCGGGAAACAGGGGTCTACGAGCAGTACTTC.

The chain recombines TRBV18 with TRBJ1-1, with 7 bases aligning to TRBD1. The CDR3 extends over 14 amino acids. CDR1 and CDR2 (germline): KGHSH, LQKENI. V shed 0 bases, J shed 6 bases, and the junction held 4 bases outside the gene matches. The CDR3 nucleotides are TGTGCCAGCTCACCACCCGACAGGGTAGCTGAAGCTTTCTTT. This sequence encodes CASSPPDRVAEAFF.

The chain is built from TRBV3-1 (or the pseudogene TRBV3-2) and TRBJ1-4; weak D call: TRBD1 (6 bases). CDR3 length: 14 residues. Germline values: CDR1 LGHDT, CDR2 YNNKEL (reference sequence). V lost 4 bases to trimming and J lost 3 bases, with 9 bases between them. In DNA, the CDR3 is TGTGCCAGCAGCCGTGGACAGCCTAATGAAAAACTGTTTTTT. Translation: CASSRGQPNEKLFF.

The table lists this clone with a few counts. The V call is TRBV14, the J call TRBJ2-5, with D possibly being TRBD1 (6 bases). This CDR3 is built from 16 residues. V lost 0 bases, J lost 0 bases, and 11 bases lay in between. Germline CDR1 reads SGHDN; CDR2 reads FVKESK. The CDR3 here is CASSQERGWYQETQYF. The CDR3 nucleotides are TGTGCCAGCAGCCAAGAGAGGGGGTGGTACCAAGAGACCCAGTACTTC.

The DNA of the CDR3 is TGCGCCAGCAGCTTTACCGGGACTAGCGGGTCAGATACGCAGTATTTT. Translation gives CASSFTGTSGSDTQYF. J is TRBJ2-3 and V is TRBV4-1, with 12 nucleotides matching TRBD2. The CDR3 has 16 amino acids. Germline V gene sequence: CDR1 MGHRA, CDR2 YSYEKL. J was trimmed by 4 bases and V by 5 bases; bases with no gene match: 7.

This clone was picked up a small number of times. The chain uses TRBV5-1 and TRBJ1-5, with D perhaps TRBD1 (6 bases). This CDR3 spans 15 amino acids. Germline-derived CDR1 and CDR2 are SGHRS and YFSETQ. Trimming removed 0 bases from V and 6 bases from J, with 13 bases in between. The CDR3 spells CASSLGVGAGQPQHF. Here the CDR3 DNA reads TGCGCCAGCAGCTTGGGGGTGGGGGCCGGTCAGCCCCAGCATTTT.

This clone was recorded only once. This sequence joins TRBV28 and TRBJ1-5, with no clear D. Trimming stripped 7 bases from V and 4 bases from J, with 11 bases between. CDR1 and CDR2 (germline): MDHEN, SYDVKM. The CDR3 spans 13 residues. CDR3 region: CASTRFLNQPQHF. The CDR3 DNA reads TGTGCCAGCACCCGGTTCTTGAATCAGCCCCAGCATTTT.

This clone appeared a single time. This rearrangement joins TRBV4-2 to TRBJ2-2; D is perhaps TRBD2 (5 bases). CDR1 and CDR2 (germline): LGHNA, YNFKEQ. The CDR3 has 16 residues. V was trimmed by 0 bases and J by 7 bases, leaving 15 bases between them. The CDR3 coding sequence is TGTGCCAGCAGCCAAGAGGTCTTCGGGGATCTCGGGGAGCTGTTTTTT. Amino acids: CASSQEVFGDLGELFF.

The rearrangement links TRBV5-1 to TRBJ2-2, with D unclear. The germline gives CDR1 SGHRS, CDR2 YFSETQ. Deletions cut 0 bases from V and 3 bases from J, with 12 bases between. CDR3 length: 16 amino acids. CDR3 sequence: CASSLVGRLDTGELFF. CDR3 DNA sequence: TGCGCCAGCAGCTTGGTAGGCCGGCTAGACACCGGGGAGCTGTTTTTT.

This clone is a singleton in its sample. The genes are TRBV6-2 or TRBV6-3 and TRBJ2-7; maybe TRBD1 (6 bases). The CDR3 has 16 residues. The V and J ends lost 0 bases and 0 bases respectively, with 12 bases between them. Looked up from germline, CDR1 is MNHEY and CDR2 is SVGEGT. The CDR3 reads CASSYSGTPSSYEQYF. CDR3 DNA: TGTGCCAGCAGTTACTCTGGGACACCGAGCTCCTACGAGCAGTACTTC.

The chain joins TRBV2 to TRBJ1-2, with 9 bases that match TRBD1. Germline V gives CDR1 SNHLY, CDR2 FYNNEI. The CDR3 runs to 16 residues. Trimming at V came to 4 bases and at J to 8 bases, leaving 14 bases not matched to a gene. The DNA of the CDR3 is TGTGCCAGCAGTGGTTGGACAGGGGATGGGAAACGCGGCTACACCTTC. Encoded protein: CASSGWTGDGKRGYTF.

In its sample, this clone was seen a few times. J is TRBJ1-2 and V is TRBV2; TRBD1 is a possible D gene (5 bases). CDR3 length equals 11 residues. Germline V gene lookup returns CDR1 SNHLY and CDR2 FYNNEI. Trimming removed 7 bases from V and 4 bases from J, with 7 bases in between. This chain's CDR3 is CASKDTYGYTF. The DNA of the CDR3 is TGTGCCAGCAAGGACACCTATGGCTACACCTTC.

This chain connects TRBV4-1 to TRBJ1-6, with D tentatively TRBD1 (5 bases). The V gene's germline CDR1 is MGHRA and CDR2 YSYEKL. Trimming removed 4 bases at V and 5 bases at J, with 21 bases between. CDR3 length equals 18 residues. The CDR3 DNA is TGCGCCAGCAGCCTCCAACTTACACAGGTTTGGAATAATTCACCCCTCCACTTT. This gives the protein CASSLQLTQVWNNSPLHF.

This chain links TRBV5-1 with TRBJ2-5; D possibly corresponds to TRBD2 (7 bases). Germline assignment: CDR1 SGHRS and CDR2 YFSETQ. Deletions cut 1 base from V and 5 bases from J, with 15 bases between. The CDR3 has 15 residues. CDR3 sequence: CASSLLGGALETQYF. The CDR3 DNA sequence: TGCGCCAGCAGCTTGTTGGGGGGGGCCCTCGAGACCCAGTACTTC.

The V and J genes are TRBV5-1 and TRBJ1-5; 8 nucleotides agree with TRBD1. Losses at the gene ends were 4 bases for V and 6 bases for J; bases not matched to a gene: 6. The CDR3 spans 14 residues. Germline V gene data show CDR1 as SGHRS and CDR2 as YFSETQ. CDR3 sequence (DNA): TGCGCCAGCAGCCGGACAGGGTTAGGTCAGCCCCAGCATTTT. The encoded protein is CASSRTGLGQPQHF.

This rearrangement joins TRBV24-1 to TRBJ1-4; D is possibly TRBD1 (5 bases). CDR1 is KGHDR, CDR2 SFDVKD, per germline. CDR3 size: 13 residues. Trimming cost V 3 bases and J 5 bases, with 6 bases left between them. The CDR3 DNA follows: TGTGCCACCAGTGATGGGGCGAATGAAAAACTGTTTTTT. This codes for CATSDGANEKLFF.

This CDR3 reads CASSLSEGAWGYTF. The CDR3 DNA is TGTGCCAGCAGTTTATCGGAAGGGGCGTGGGGCTACACCTTC. J is TRBJ1-2 and V is TRBV28; D is perhaps TRBD1 (5 bases). CDR3 length equals 14 residues. Germline V CDR1 and CDR2: MDHEN, SYDVKM. V was trimmed by 1 base and J by 8 bases, leaving 14 bases between them.

This chain uses TRBV4-3 with TRBJ1-2, with 8 bases identical to TRBD1. V lost 1 base and J lost 4; bases outside the gene matches: 11. Germline lookup yields CDR1 LGHNA and CDR2 YSLEER. CDR3 length equals 17 residues. Written as DNA, the CDR3 is TGCGCCAGCAGCCAAGGGCCACCGACAGGGGACGGCTATGGCTACACCTTC. The encoded protein is CASSQGPPTGDGYGYTF.

This chain's CDR3 is CASSLVLQDSVLPTTGNTIYF. CDR3 coding DNA: TGTGCCAGCAGCTTAGTACTACAAGACTCCGTCCTACCCACTACTGGAAACACCATATATTTT. The genes are TRBV13 and TRBJ1-3; no firm D call. V lost 1 base and J 2 bases, leaving 27 bases between the germline ends. Per germline, CDR1 PRHDT and CDR2 FYEKMQ (reference sequence). CDR3 size: 21 residues.

V is TRBV12-3 or TRBV12-4 and J is TRBJ1-4; D perhaps matches TRBD1 (5 bases). V lost 5 bases, J lost 11 bases, and 12 bases lay in between. This CDR3 spans 12 amino acids. The CDR3 reads CASSTYRRKLFF. The CDR3 nucleotides are TGTGCCAGCAGTACCTACAGGCGGAAACTGTTTTTT.

The V call is TRBV6-5, the J call TRBJ1-3; D might be TRBD1 (5 bases). Deletions cut 7 bases from V and 0 bases from J, with 10 bases between. There are 14 residues in the CDR3. Germline V gene sequence: CDR1 MNHEY, CDR2 SVGAGI. The CDR3 nucleotides are TGTGCCAGCACCAACAGGTACTCTGGAAACACCATATATTTT. It translates to CASTNRYSGNTIYF.

The chain links TRBV27 to TRBJ2-2; tentative D call: TRBD2 (5 bases). Per germline, CDR1 MNHEY and CDR2 SMNVEV (reference sequence). V lost 10 bases and J lost 0, with 18 bases in between. This CDR3 is 16 amino acids long. The CDR3 is CATAPRGLSNTGELFF. The CDR3 DNA is TGTGCCACCGCACCTAGAGGACTGTCGAACACCGGGGAGCTGTTTTTT.

The chain links TRBV5-8 to TRBJ1-2, with TRBD1 as a possible D gene (5 bases). CDR1 SGHTS and CDR2 YDEGEE come from the germline V gene. V was clipped by 4 bases and J by 4 bases, with 11 bases between them. The CDR3 sequence is 13 residues long. CDR3 residues: CASSAGRRYGYTF. In nucleotides, the CDR3 is TGTGCCAGCAGCGCAGGGCGACGCTATGGCTACACCTTC.

J is TRBJ1-1 and V is TRBV11-3; D is ambiguous. The CDR3 consists of 13 residues. Trimming removed 4 bases from V and 1 base from J, with 7 bases in between. Germline assignment: CDR1 SGHNT and CDR2 YENEEA. CDR3 in DNA: TGTGCCAGCAGCTCCCCCGGGAACACTGAAGCTTTCTTT. This codes for CASSSPGNTEAFF.

This chain joins TRBV28 and TRBJ1-2; 8 positions agree with TRBD1. Germline CDR1 and CDR2: MDHEN and SYDVKM. The CDR3 is made up of 14 amino acids. Trimming removed 3 bases from V and 4 bases from J; junction bases left unmatched: 4. The CDR3 nucleotides read TGTGCCAGCAGTTTGGTTGGACAGGGCTATGGCTACACCTTC. It specifies CASSLVGQGYGYTF.

V and J are TRBV6-4 and TRBJ1-2; 9 nucleotides match TRBD1. CDR1 is MRHNA, CDR2 SNTAGT, per germline. The V gene end was trimmed by 6 bases and the J gene end by 5 bases; junction bases not matched to a gene: 7. The CDR3 is 14 amino acids. Here the CDR3 DNA reads TGTGCCAGCAGCCTTGGACAGGGGCTGTATGGCTACACCTTC. It is translated as CASSLGQGLYGYTF.